This TCR beta chain originates from a study of T cells after yellow fever vaccination. Germline V gene data show CDR1 as SGDLS and CDR2 as YYNGEE. This CDR3 is 13 amino acids long. With 3 bases clipped from V and 7 bases from J, the junction kept 0 bases outside the gene matches. The TCR cDNA carried a universal primer site and UMIs from 5'RACE template switching. TCRdb re-analysed the 5' RACE reads in MiXCR, keeping a single row per CDR3 protein. The sample holds roughly 310,000 distinct CDR3 sequences; roughly 4% are singletons and the top ten take roughly a quarter. Findings and limits, study-wide: Most primary-vaccination clones recurred post-booster (roughly 96% CD4, around 88% CD8). FACS-sorted repertoires might harbor abundant contaminating clonotypes from the bulk population. Though it reached lower strength, the secondary response hit its peak faster, day 5 versus 15.

This clonotype was observed at least ten times. The antigen remains unidentified. Sequencing was performed on PBMCs, taken on the day of the yellow fever booster vaccination. The sequence derives from a man aged 18 to 29 who received the YFV17D yellow fever vaccine. This rearrangement joins TRBV9 to TRBJ1-6; 8 nucleotides align to TRBD1. DNA for the CDR3: TGTGCCAGCAGCGGACAGGGGAATTCACCCCTCCACTTT. This gives the protein CASSGQGNSPLHF.